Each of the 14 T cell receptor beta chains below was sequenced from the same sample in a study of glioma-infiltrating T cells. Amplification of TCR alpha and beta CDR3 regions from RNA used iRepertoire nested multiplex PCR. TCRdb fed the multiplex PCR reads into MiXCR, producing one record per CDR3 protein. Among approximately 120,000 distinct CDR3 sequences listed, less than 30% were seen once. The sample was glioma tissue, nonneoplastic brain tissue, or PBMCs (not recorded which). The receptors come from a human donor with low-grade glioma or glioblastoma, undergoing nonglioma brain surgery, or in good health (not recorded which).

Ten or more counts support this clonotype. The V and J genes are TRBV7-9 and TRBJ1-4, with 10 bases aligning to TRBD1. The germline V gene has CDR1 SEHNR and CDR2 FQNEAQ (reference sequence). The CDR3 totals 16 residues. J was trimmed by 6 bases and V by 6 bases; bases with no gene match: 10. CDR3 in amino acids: CASSYRPGTGDEKLFF. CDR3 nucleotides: TGTGCCAGCAGTTACCGGCCCGGGACAGGGGATGAAAAACTGTTTTTT.

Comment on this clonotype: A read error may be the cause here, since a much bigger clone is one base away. DNA for the CDR3: TGTGCCAGCAGCCCCAAGACAGGGGTCCCCTACGAGGAGTACTTC. It yields the protein CASSPKTGVPYEEYF. The chain couples TRBV28 to TRBJ2-7, with 8 bases that match TRBD1. Germline loops: CDR1 MDHEN, CDR2 SYDVKM. The CDR3 has 15 residues.

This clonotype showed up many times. The CDR3 here is CASNPPGLAGRNEQFF. The CDR3 DNA is TGTGCCAGCAATCCACCTGGGCTAGCGGGAAGGAATGAGCAGTTCTTC. The chain joins TRBV7-9 to TRBJ2-1, with 9 bases aligning to TRBD2. Looked up from germline, CDR1 is SEHNR and CDR2 is FQNEAQ (reference sequence). The V gene end was trimmed by 7 bases and the J gene end by 7 bases; junction bases not matched to a gene: 14. This CDR3 comprises 16 residues. Using reference TRBV7-9 and TRBJ2-1 for the parts outside the CDR3, the full variable domain is DTGVSQNPRHKITKRGQNVTFRCDPISEHNRLYWYRQTLGQGPEFLTYFQNEAQLEKSRLLSDRFSAERPKGSFSTLEIQRTEQGDSAMYLCASNPPGLAGRNEQFFGPGTRLTVL.

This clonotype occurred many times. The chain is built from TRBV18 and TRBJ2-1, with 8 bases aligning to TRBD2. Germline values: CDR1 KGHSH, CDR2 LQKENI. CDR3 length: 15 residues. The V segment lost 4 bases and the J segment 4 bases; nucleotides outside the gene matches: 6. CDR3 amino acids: CASSQSTSGYNEQFF. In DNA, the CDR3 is TGTGCCAGCTCACAGAGTACTAGCGGTTACAATGAGCAGTTCTTC.

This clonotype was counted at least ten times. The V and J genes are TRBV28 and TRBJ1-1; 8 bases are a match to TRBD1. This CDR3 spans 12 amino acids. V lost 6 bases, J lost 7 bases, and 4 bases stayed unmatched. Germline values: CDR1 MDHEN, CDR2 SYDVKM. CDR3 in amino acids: CASRDRAREAFF. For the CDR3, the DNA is TGTGCCAGCAGGGACAGGGCCCGTGAAGCTTTCTTT.

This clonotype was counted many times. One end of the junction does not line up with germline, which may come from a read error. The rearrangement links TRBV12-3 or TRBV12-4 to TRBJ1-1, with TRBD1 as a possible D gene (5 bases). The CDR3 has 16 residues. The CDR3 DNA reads TGTGCCAGCAGGTTAGGCCCGGGGCAATCGAACACTGAAGCTTTCTTT. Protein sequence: CASRLGPGQSNTEAFF.

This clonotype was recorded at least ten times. For the CDR3, the DNA is TGTGCCAGCAGCTTAGGGGGGACAGGGTTCAGCTCCTATAATTCACCCCTCCACTTT. Protein sequence: CASSLGGTGFSSYNSPLHF. This chain connects TRBV11-2 to TRBJ1-6; the match to TRBD1 covers 9 bases. The CDR3 totals 19 residues. Trimming took 1 base from V and 0 from J; bases not matched to a gene: 7. CDR1 is SGHAT and CDR2 is FQNNGV in the germline V gene.

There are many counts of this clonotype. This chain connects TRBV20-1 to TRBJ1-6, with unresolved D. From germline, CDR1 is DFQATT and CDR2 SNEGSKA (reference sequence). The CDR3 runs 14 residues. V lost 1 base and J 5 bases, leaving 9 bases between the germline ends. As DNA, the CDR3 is TGCAGTGCTAGAGGCGGAGTTAATAATTCACCCCTCCACTTT. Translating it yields CSARGGVNNSPLHF.

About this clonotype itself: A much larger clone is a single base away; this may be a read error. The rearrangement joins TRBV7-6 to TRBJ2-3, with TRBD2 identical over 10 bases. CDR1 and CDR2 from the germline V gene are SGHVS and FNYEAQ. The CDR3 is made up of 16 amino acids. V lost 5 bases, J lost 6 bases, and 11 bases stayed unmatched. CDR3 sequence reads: CASSLGAGGRGDTQYF. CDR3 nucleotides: TGTGCCAGCAGCCTAGGAGCGGGGGGGCGAGGGGATACGCAGTATTTT. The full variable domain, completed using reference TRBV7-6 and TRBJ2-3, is GAGVSQSPRYKVTKRGQDVALRCDPISGHVSLYWYRQALGQGPEFLTYFNYEAQQDKSGLPNDRFSAERPEGSISTLTIQRTEQRDSAMYRCASSLGAGGRGDTQYFGPGTRLTVL.

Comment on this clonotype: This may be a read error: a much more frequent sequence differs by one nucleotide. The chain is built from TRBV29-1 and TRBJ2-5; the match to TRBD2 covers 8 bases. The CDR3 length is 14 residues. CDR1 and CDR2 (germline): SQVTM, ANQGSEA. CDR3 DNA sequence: TGCAGCGTTGATGTGGGACTAGGGTTGGTGACCAAGTACTTC. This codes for CSVDVGLGLVTKYF. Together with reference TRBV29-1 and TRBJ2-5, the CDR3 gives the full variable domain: SAVISQKPSRDICQRGTSLTIQCQVDSQVTMMFWYRQQPGQSLTLIATANQGSEATYESGFVIDKFPISRPNLTFSTLTVSNMSPEDSSIYLCSVDVGLGLVTKYFGPGTRLLVL.

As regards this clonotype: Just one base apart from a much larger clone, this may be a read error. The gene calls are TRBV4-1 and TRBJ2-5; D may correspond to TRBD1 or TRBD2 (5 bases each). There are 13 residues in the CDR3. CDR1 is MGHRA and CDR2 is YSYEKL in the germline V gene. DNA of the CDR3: TGTGCCAGCAGCCTTCGCGTGGGGGTGACCCAGTACTTC. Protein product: CASSLRVGVTQYF.

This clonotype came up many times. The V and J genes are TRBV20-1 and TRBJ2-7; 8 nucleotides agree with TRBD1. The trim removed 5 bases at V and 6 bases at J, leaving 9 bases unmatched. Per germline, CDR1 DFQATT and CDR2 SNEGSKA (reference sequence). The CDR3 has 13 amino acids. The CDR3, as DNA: TGCAGTGCTTCTGGACAGGGAAGGAGCGAGCAGTACTTC. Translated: CSASGQGRSEQYF.

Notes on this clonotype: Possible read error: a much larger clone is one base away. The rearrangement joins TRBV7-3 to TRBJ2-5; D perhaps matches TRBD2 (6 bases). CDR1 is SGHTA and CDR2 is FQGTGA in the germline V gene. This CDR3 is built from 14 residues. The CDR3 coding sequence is TGTGCCAGCAGCTTCACGGGGGTTGGAGAGACCAAGTACTTC. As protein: CASSFTGVGETKYF.

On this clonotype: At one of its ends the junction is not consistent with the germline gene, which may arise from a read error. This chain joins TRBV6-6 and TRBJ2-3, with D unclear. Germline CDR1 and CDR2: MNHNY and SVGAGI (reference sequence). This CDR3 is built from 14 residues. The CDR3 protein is CTSSYSPSTDTRYF. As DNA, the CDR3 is TGTACCAGCAGTTACTCACCAAGCACAGATACGCGGTATTTT.